This entry concerns a single T cell receptor (beta chain). Antigen specificity is unknown. It was second doses at about 4 or about 12 weeks that were pooled. This entry belongs to a study of T cell responses to AZD1222 COVID-19 vaccine. Study-level points and caveats: Among AZD1222 vaccinees, only six were seropositive at baseline. Donors, mostly white British, included more females; clonal diversity was possibly underestimated.

V lost 6 bases and J lost 4, with 12 bases in between. The CDR3 contains 13 residues. Germline CDR1 and CDR2: MNHEY and SVGEGT. Using immunoSEQ multiplex PCR, the repertoire was profiled, and TCRdb retains in-frame clones only, with some absent. This repertoire shows more than 120,000 clones, 92% found once; its top ten account for roughly 9.9%. The receptor was isolated from an adult who received the AZD1222 COVID-19 vaccine. This chain connects TRBV6-2 or TRBV6-3 to TRBJ1-2; the D gene is possibly TRBD1 (5 bases). The specimen comprised peripheral blood, sampled 28 days after the second AZD1222 dose. This chain's CDR3 is CASSPGLTYGYTF. CDR3 DNA: TGTGCCAGCAGCCCGGGACTGACCTATGGCTACACCTTC.